Below, 15 T cell receptor beta chains from the same sample are listed, as sequenced in a study of T cells expressing NK-cell markers. TCRdb reprocessed the 5' RACE reads and reports one entry per CDR3 protein, with no DNA. The sample is made up of 500,000 to 700,000 distinct CDR3 sequences, and the top ten hold around 4% of it. What was sequenced was blood T cells: a sorted CD56 or NKG2C T cell subset, CD4+ or CD8+ T cells, or bulk PBMC T cells (not recorded which). The receptors shown here come from a man aged 18 to 30 in good health.

This chain joins TRBV5-1 and TRBJ1-4. CDR1 SGHRS and CDR2 YFSETQ come from the germline V gene. This CDR3 comprises 14 residues. The CDR3 loop is CASSYTATNEKLFF.

The V call is TRBV5-6, the J call TRBJ2-2. The V gene's germline CDR1 is SGHDT and CDR2 YYEEEE. CDR3 length: 12 amino acids. The CDR3 protein is CASSLQRGELFF.

This chain links TRBV5-6 with TRBJ1-2. CDR3 size: 13 residues. The germline gives CDR1 SGHDT, CDR2 YYEEEE. The CDR3 protein is CASSLAAGYGYTF.

The V and J genes are TRBV6-2 or TRBV6-3 and TRBJ1-5; lacking DNA, the TRBD1 call made by TCRdb goes unchecked. Germline CDR1 is MNHEY and CDR2 is SVGEGT. This CDR3 region has 14 residues. CDR3 protein: CASSTGSLYQPQHF.

The CDR3 loop reads CASSSDRGRDEKLFF. The V call is TRBV12-3 or TRBV12-4, the J call TRBJ1-4; TCRdb proposes TRBD1, but this gene call is untestable without DNA. The CDR3 length is 15 residues.

V usage is TRBV7-9 and J usage is TRBJ2-1; as DNA is missing, the TRBD2 call by TCRdb cannot be tested. This CDR3 has 17 residues. Germline-derived CDR1 and CDR2 are SEHNR and FQNEAQ (reference sequence). The CDR3 here is CASSSKGRLAGYNEQFF.

The genes are TRBV2 and TRBJ1-2; no DNA is available, so the TRBD1 call from TCRdb remains unchecked. The CDR3 runs 12 residues. CDR1 and CDR2 from the germline V gene are SNHLY and FYNNEI. This CDR3 is CASRDRDPGYTF. The variable domain in full, with the rest retrieved from reference TRBV2 and TRBJ1-2, is EPEVTQTPSHQVTQMGQEVILRCVPISNHLYFYWYRQILGQKVEFLVSFYNNEISEKSEIFDDQFSVERPDGSNFTLKIRSTKLEDSAMYFCASRDRDPGYTFGSGTRLTVV.

V usage is TRBV4-1 and J usage is TRBJ2-5; TCRdb gives TRBD2 as the D gene, but with no DNA this cannot be confirmed. The CDR3 consists of 17 residues. Germline CDR1 is MGHRA and CDR2 is YSYEKL. CDR3 sequence reads: CASSQDLTSGAQETQYF.

V usage is TRBV5-6 and J usage is TRBJ2-7. In germline, CDR1 is SGHDT, CDR2 YYEEEE. The CDR3 is 11 amino acids. Here the CDR3 reads CASSVGQIEYF. Drawing the rest from reference TRBV5-6 and TRBJ2-7, the complete variable domain is DAGVTQSPTHLIKTRGQQVTLRCSPKSGHDTVSWYQQALGQGPQFIFQYYEEEERQRGNFPDRFSGHQFPNYSSELNVNALLLGDSALYLCASSVGQIEYFGPGTRLTVT.

V usage is TRBV6-5 and J usage is TRBJ2-3; the D call from TCRdb, TRBD2, cannot be confirmed without DNA. This CDR3 region has 16 residues. From germline, CDR1 is MNHEY and CDR2 SVGAGI. CDR3 protein: CASSYSRAGPTDTQYF.

The chain joins TRBV10-3 to TRBJ1-1; as DNA is missing, the TRBD1 call by TCRdb cannot be tested. Germline assignment: CDR1 ENHRY and CDR2 SYGVKD. The length of the CDR3 is 17 residues. CDR3 amino acids: CAISESFGQGANTEAFF.

J is TRBJ2-3 and V is TRBV10-3; TCRdb's D call of TRBD2 is untestable without DNA. Germline lookup yields CDR1 ENHRY and CDR2 SYGVKD. The CDR3 runs to 17 residues. CDR3 in amino acids: CAISDPWTSGNTDTQYF.

V is TRBV28 and J is TRBJ2-7; TCRdb reports TRBD1, a call that lacks DNA to check it against. CDR1 and CDR2 (germline): MDHEN, SYDVKM. The CDR3 has 16 residues. The CDR3 here is CASSSPNPGQVHEQYF.

This CDR3 is CASSLSMEDTQYF. This chain links TRBV12-3 or TRBV12-4 with TRBJ2-3. The CDR3 runs 13 residues.

This rearrangement joins TRBV12-3 or TRBV12-4 to TRBJ2-5. CDR3 length: 14 residues. CDR3 loop: CASSFEEPSRTQYF.